Presented here are 30 T cell receptor beta chains from one specimen sequenced in a study of human T cells and chemical hapten exposure. Time point specified: patch test 1, 2 weeks after DPC sensitization. The sample's treatment: therapeutic diphenylcyclopropenone sensitization with weekly scalp DPC. In TCRdb, the RACE reads were re-called with MiXCR into one record per CDR3 protein. Among 55,000 to 85,000 distinct CDR3 sequences listed, more than 8% were seen once. This material consisted of whole blood, taken in connection with sensitization to the hapten diphenylcyclopropenone (DPC). The receptor source for this set is a woman in her forties with alopecia areata. Some clones in this sample may be carry-over from other donors' samples.

In its sample, this clonotype was seen a few times. The chain has TRBV4-3 and TRBJ1-1; D remains ambiguous. The CDR3 extends over 14 amino acids. In germline, CDR1 is LGHNA, CDR2 YSLEER. Trimming left V 1 base short and J 2 bases short, with 8 bases between. DNA of the CDR3: TGCGCCAGCAGCCAAGTTGCAACAAACACTGAAGCTTTCTTT. Amino acids: CASSQVATNTEAFF.

The table lists this clonotype with many counts. V is TRBV9 and J is TRBJ2-7; tentative D call: TRBD1 (6 bases). Trimming removed 1 base from V and 5 bases from J, with 16 bases in between. The length of the CDR3 is 15 residues. From germline, CDR1 is SGDLS and CDR2 YYNGEE. CDR3 DNA: TGTGCCAGCAGCGTATGGGGGCGAATGGAAGACGAGCAGTACTTC. As protein: CASSVWGRMEDEQYF.

This clonotype was seen many times. The chain uses TRBV7-2 and TRBJ1-2, with a tentative D call TRBD1 (5 bases). CDR1 SGHTA and CDR2 FQGNSA come from the germline V gene. V lost 0 bases and J 4 bases, leaving 9 bases between the germline ends. The CDR3 has 14 amino acids. The CDR3 reads CASSLALQGYGYTF. The CDR3 nucleotides read TGTGCCAGCAGCTTAGCGCTCCAGGGCTATGGCTACACCTTC.

This clonotype has a handful of counts. The chain couples TRBV30 to TRBJ2-7, with no clear D. V gave up 1 base and J gave up 2 bases, with 6 bases separating them. The CDR3 has 12 residues. Per the germline V gene, CDR1 is GTSNPN and CDR2 is SVGIG (reference sequence). As DNA, the CDR3 is TGTGCCTGGAGTGCAAGGGCCTACGAGCAGTACTTC. Amino acids: CAWSARAYEQYF.

This chain uses TRBV30 with TRBJ1-3, with D unclear. The V gene's germline CDR1 is GTSNPN and CDR2 SVGIG (reference sequence). This CDR3 is 11 amino acids long. The ends were cut back, 4 bases at V and 2 bases at J, with 3 bases in the middle. CDR3 loop: CAWTAGNTIYF. The CDR3, as DNA: TGTGCCTGGACAGCTGGAAACACCATATATTTT.

V is TRBV20-1 and J is TRBJ2-3, with 8 bases lining up with TRBD2. Looked up from germline, CDR1 is DFQATT and CDR2 is SNEGSKA (reference sequence). The CDR3 loop spans 15 amino acids. Germline trimming cut 6 bases from V and 1 base from J; bases unmatched to any gene: 9. The CDR3 DNA reads as TGCAGTGCGACGAAAGCGGGGGATCGCACAGATACGCAGTATTTT. Translated, it gives CSATKAGDRTDTQYF.

This clonotype showed up just a few times. This chain connects TRBV4-1 to TRBJ2-1, with TRBD1 matching over 9 bases. V dropped 4 bases and J dropped 5; count of bases not matched to a gene: 6. Germline V gene sequence: CDR1 MGHRA, CDR2 YSYEKL. This CDR3 region has 15 residues. The CDR3 DNA is TGCGCCAGCAGCCGCGGGACAGGGAGGAACAATGAGCAGTTCTTC. Its protein product is CASSRGTGRNNEQFF.

This clonotype occurred many times. V usage is TRBV19 and J usage is TRBJ1-5, with TRBD1 as a possible D gene (6 bases). The length of the CDR3 is 14 residues. The V gene lost 5 bases and the J gene lost 6 bases, with 14 bases spanning the gap. Germline V gene sequence: CDR1 LNHDA, CDR2 SQIVND (reference sequence). CDR3 sequence: CASSYRVRSQPQHF. CDR3 nucleotides: TGTGCCAGTAGTTACAGGGTTCGGTCTCAGCCCCAGCATTTT. The full variable domain, its missing parts supplied by reference TRBV19 and TRBJ1-5, is DGGITQSPKYLFRKEGQNVTLSCEQNLNHDAMYWYRQDPGQGLRLIYYSQIVNDFQKGDIAEGYSVSREKKESFPLTVTSAQKNPTAFYLCASSYRVRSQPQHFGDGTRLSIL.

This clonotype was seen at least ten times. The V and J genes are TRBV6-6 and TRBJ1-5; D not resolved. CDR3 length: 11 residues. The germline V and J ends were trimmed by 6 bases and 5 bases, with 5 bases remaining between them. Germline V gene sequence: CDR1 MNHNY, CDR2 SVGAGI (reference sequence). This CDR3 reads CASRSDQPQHF. The CDR3 DNA is TGTGCCAGCAGGTCAGATCAGCCCCAGCATTTT.

This clonotype was observed at least ten times. CDR3 sequence reads: CASSPEFYEQFF. DNA for the CDR3: TGTGCCAGCAGTCCTGAATTCTATGAGCAGTTCTTC. J is TRBJ2-1 and V is TRBV6-2 or TRBV6-3; no clear D gene. Trimming pared 5 bases from V and 8 bases from J, leaving 10 bases between. Germline CDR1 and CDR2: MNHEY and SVGEGT. The CDR3 runs to 12 residues.

This clonotype was recorded many times. At one of its ends the junction is not consistent with the germline gene, which may arise from a read error. The chain carries TRBV6-5 and TRBJ1-1; maybe TRBD1 (6 bases). Germline assignment: CDR1 MNHEY and CDR2 SVGAGI. CDR3 size: 13 residues. The CDR3 protein is CASSYGGQVEVFF. The CDR3 DNA sequence: TGTGCCAGCAGTTACGGGGGGCAAGTTGAAGTTTTCTTT.

This clonotype was counted many times. V usage is TRBV7-9 and J usage is TRBJ1-2, with D possibly matching TRBD1 (5 bases). CDR1 is SEHNR and CDR2 is FQNEAQ in the germline V gene (reference sequence). V lost 4 bases to trimming and J lost 3 bases, with 18 bases between them. The CDR3 covers 16 residues. For the CDR3, the DNA is TGTGCCAGCAGCTCAGCAGTTAATGGGGGGGACTATGGCTACACCTTC. This sequence encodes CASSSAVNGGDYGYTF.

The rearrangement joins TRBV28 to TRBJ2-1; no clear D. The CDR3 consists of 10 residues. Germline CDR1 reads MDHEN; CDR2 reads SYDVKM. V was pared by 3 bases and J by 10 bases, with 4 bases between. In DNA, the CDR3 is TGTGCCAGCAGTTTTCGGGAGCAGTTCTTC. It is translated as CASSFREQFF. Full variable domain (remainder filled in from reference TRBV28 and TRBJ2-1): DVKVTQSSRYLVKRTGEKVFLECVQDMDHENMFWYRQDPGLGLRLIYFSYDVKMKEKGDIPEGYSVSREKKERFSLILESASTNQTSMYLCASSFREQFFGPGTRLTVL.

This clonotype occurred many times. J is TRBJ2-1 and V is TRBV5-1, with D possibly TRBD1 on 6 matching bases. V shed 7 bases and J shed 4 bases, with 15 bases lying between them. CDR3 size: 14 residues. CDR1 is SGHRS and CDR2 is YFSETQ in the germline V gene. The CDR3 sequence: CASGVDSQYNEQFF. CDR3 nucleotides: TGCGCCAGCGGAGTGGACAGCCAATACAATGAGCAGTTCTTC.

V and J are TRBV2 and TRBJ1-1; 9 bases fit TRBD1. CDR3 length: 16 amino acids. The germline V gene encodes CDR1 SNHLY and CDR2 FYNNEI. Trimming at V came to 5 bases and at J to 1 base, leaving 8 bases not matched to a gene. The CDR3 nucleotides read TGTGCCAGCAGTCCAACAGGGGGCCGAGAGAACACTGAAGCTTTCTTT. Residues: CASSPTGGRENTEAFF. Full variable domain (outside the CDR3, taken from reference TRBV2 and TRBJ1-1): EPEVTQTPSHQVTQMGQEVILRCVPISNHLYFYWYRQILGQKVEFLVSFYNNEISEKSEIFDDQFSVERPDGSNFTLKIRSTKLEDSAMYFCASSPTGGRENTEAFFGQGTRLTVV.

This clonotype was found many times. This rearrangement joins TRBV5-1 to TRBJ2-7, with 11 bases lining up with TRBD1. Germline trimming cut 4 bases from V and 2 bases from J; bases unmatched to any gene: 5. Germline lookup yields CDR1 SGHRS and CDR2 YFSETQ. This CDR3 has 15 amino acids. The CDR3 reads CASSHGTGGTYEQYF. The CDR3 nucleotides are TGCGCCAGCAGCCACGGGACAGGGGGTACCTACGAGCAGTACTTC.

This clonotype was counted many times. The chain is built from TRBV6-6 and TRBJ1-2, with TRBD1 identical over 11 bases. V shed 0 bases and J 4 bases; nucleotides not matched to a gene: 7. Germline loops: CDR1 MNHNY, CDR2 SVGAGI (reference sequence). This CDR3 region has 17 residues. The CDR3 region is CASSYSKDRGLFYGYTF. In nucleotides, the CDR3 is TGTGCCAGCAGTTACTCAAAGGACAGGGGGCTCTTCTATGGCTACACCTTC.

The rearrangement uses TRBV7-2 and TRBJ1-3; D is undetermined. The CDR3 is 12 residues long. Per the germline V gene, CDR1 is SGHTA and CDR2 is FQGNSA. Trimming took 7 bases from V and 4 from J, leaving 8 bases between them. CDR3 bases: TGTGCCAGCACCACACAGGGAAACACCATATATTTT. Amino acids: CASTTQGNTIYF.

The rearrangement uses TRBV5-4 and TRBJ2-7; maybe TRBD1 (6 bases). V was cut by 7 bases and J by 7 bases, with 24 bases left in between. Germline lookup yields CDR1 SGHNT and CDR2 YYREEE (reference sequence). CDR3 length equals 15 residues. This CDR3 reads CASGLDSPRLSEQYF. CDR3 sequence (DNA): TGTGCCAGCGGATTGGACAGCCCAAGACTTTCGGAGCAGTACTTC.

This clonotype appeared many times. The chain carries TRBV3-1 and TRBJ1-4; 7 bases are shared with TRBD1. This CDR3 spans 14 amino acids. The V segment lost 5 bases and the J segment 4 bases; nucleotides outside the gene matches: 4. CDR1 and CDR2 from the germline V gene are LGHDT and YNNKEL (reference sequence). The CDR3 sequence is CASSEGGLNEKLFF. CDR3 DNA sequence: TGTGCCAGCAGCGAAGGGGGCCTTAATGAAAAACTGTTTTTT. The whole variable domain, filled in from reference TRBV3-1 and TRBJ1-4, reads DTAVSQTPKYLVTQMGNDKSIKCEQNLGHDTMYWYKQDSKKFLKIMFSYNNKELIINETVPNRFSPKSPDKAHLNLHINSLELGDSAVYFCASSEGGLNEKLFFGSGTQLSVL.

This clonotype was detected only a few times. The chain has TRBV6-5 and TRBJ1-2, with D tentatively TRBD1 (5 bases). Germline V CDR1 and CDR2: MNHEY, SVGAGI. CDR3 length equals 13 residues. V was cut by 6 bases and J by 4 bases, with 12 bases left in between. This CDR3 is CASRFSGRYGYTF. The DNA of the CDR3 is TGTGCCAGCAGGTTTTCGGGACGCTATGGCTACACCTTC.

This clonotype was counted many times. The chain carries TRBV6-6 and TRBJ1-2; maybe TRBD1 (5 bases). The germline gives CDR1 MNHNY, CDR2 SVGAGI (reference sequence). CDR3 length: 17 amino acids. Trimming stripped 4 bases from V and 2 bases from J, with 20 bases between. The CDR3, as DNA: TGTGCCAGCAGTTTATCCGGGACGGCAGCTCGAAACTATGGCTACACCTTC. Encoded protein: CASSLSGTAARNYGYTF.

This clonotype was detected a few times. V usage is TRBV20-1 and J usage is TRBJ1-2; 9 positions match TRBD1. Looked up from germline, CDR1 is DFQATT and CDR2 is SNEGSKA (reference sequence). The ends lost 0 bases at V and 4 bases at J; junction bases unmatched: 3. This CDR3 region has 14 residues. For the CDR3, the DNA is TGCAGTGCTAGAGATCCGGGACAGGGCTATGGCTACACCTTC. This encodes CSARDPGQGYGYTF.

This clonotype came up a few times. Compared with germline, one end of the junction differs, possibly owing to a read error. The rearrangement joins TRBV7-7 to TRBJ1-2; 8 nucleotides line up with TRBD1. Germline V gene sequence: CDR1 SSHAT, CDR2 FNYEAQ (reference sequence). The CDR3 length is 15 residues. The CDR3 loop reads CASSRLDREAYGYTF. DNA of the CDR3: TGTGCTAGCAGCCGCTTGGACAGGGAGGCCTATGGCTACACCTTC.

This clonotype was counted ten times or more. J is TRBJ2-3 and V is TRBV20-1; TRBD1 matches 11 bases. V lost 1 base to trimming and J lost 5 bases; unmatched junction nucleotides: 2. The CDR3 is 14 residues long. Germline CDR1 and CDR2: DFQATT and SNEGSKA (reference sequence). Written as DNA, the CDR3 is TGCAGTGCTAGAGCCGGGACAGGGGGAGATACGCAGTATTTT. Protein sequence: CSARAGTGGDTQYF.

This clonotype was seen more than once but under ten times. V gene TRBV12-3 or TRBV12-4 combines with J gene TRBJ2-6, with D possibly being TRBD2 (6 bases). This CDR3 contains 16 residues. Trimming removed 2 bases at V and 3 bases at J, with 11 bases between. CDR3 DNA: TGTGCCAGCAGTTTATCGGGGGACGGTGGGGCCAACGTCCTGACTTTC. This gives the protein CASSLSGDGGANVLTF.

This clonotype was seen at least ten times. The J gene is TRBJ2-2, the V gene TRBV19; D uncertain. V was trimmed by 2 bases and J by 0 bases, leaving 7 bases between them. The CDR3 has 15 residues. Germline V lookup: CDR1 LNHDA, CDR2 SQIVND (reference sequence). Here the CDR3 reads CASSIRDTNTGELFF. Written as DNA, the CDR3 is TGTGCCAGTAGTATAAGGGATACGAACACCGGGGAGCTGTTTTTT.

The chain uses TRBV20-1 and TRBJ1-5; no firm D call. Germline values: CDR1 DFQATT, CDR2 SNEGSKA (reference sequence). V was shortened by 0 bases and J by 2 bases, with 11 bases between the two germline ends. The CDR3 sequence is 15 residues long. CDR3 loop: CSAREEGRGNQPQHF. For the CDR3, the DNA is TGCAGTGCTAGAGAGGAAGGGAGGGGCAATCAGCCCCAGCATTTT.

This clonotype was detected ten times or more. The junction does not match germline at one end; this may be a read error. This rearrangement joins TRBV7-7 to TRBJ2-5; 10 positions agree with TRBD2. There are 16 residues in the CDR3. The germline V gene has CDR1 SSHAT and CDR2 FNYEAQ (reference sequence). DNA for the CDR3: TGTGCTAGCAGCTTAGGGGTAGCGGGGGGCCAAGAGACCCAGTACTTC. This translates into CASSLGVAGGQETQYF.

There are many counts of this clonotype. The gene calls are TRBV12-3 or TRBV12-4 and TRBJ2-7, with a tentative D call TRBD1 (5 bases). Trimming removed 3 bases at V and 5 bases at J, with 14 bases between. This CDR3 has 14 amino acids. The CDR3 bases are TGTGCCAGCAGTTTGGGCGGACAAAGGGACGAGCAGTACTTC. It specifies CASSLGGQRDEQYF.